The clone carrying this TCR beta chain came up once. Antigen specificity is unknown. V trimming: 4 bases; J trimming: 3 bases; junction bases outside the gene matches: 9. Germline V gives CDR1 SGDLS, CDR2 YYNGEE. The CDR3 is made up of 15 amino acids. Repertoires were generated with immunoSEQ multiplex PCR, while TCRdb's copy carries only in-frame clones and drops some. The table includes approximately 28,000 clones, roughly nine tenths detected once. The sample belongs to a study of OX40 agonist ivuxolimab in advanced cancers. About the research overall: A mean age of approximately 58 years, range about 20 to 90, was recorded, and around 85% were male.

Study conclusions and caveats: CD8+ T cells (on average) carried more expanded clones than CD4+ T cells.

This chain connects TRBV9 to TRBJ2-7; 8 nucleotides agree with TRBD1. This TCR was recovered from an adult with an advanced solid tumor such as melanoma, head and neck, liver or kidney cancer. Sample: CD4+ or CD8+ T cells sorted from blood, taken in a trial of the OX40 agonist ivuxolimab. The CDR3 protein is CASSLGQGMNYEQYF. CDR3 sequence (DNA): TGTGCCAGCAGCCTCGGACAGGGAATGAACTACGAGCAGTACTTC.